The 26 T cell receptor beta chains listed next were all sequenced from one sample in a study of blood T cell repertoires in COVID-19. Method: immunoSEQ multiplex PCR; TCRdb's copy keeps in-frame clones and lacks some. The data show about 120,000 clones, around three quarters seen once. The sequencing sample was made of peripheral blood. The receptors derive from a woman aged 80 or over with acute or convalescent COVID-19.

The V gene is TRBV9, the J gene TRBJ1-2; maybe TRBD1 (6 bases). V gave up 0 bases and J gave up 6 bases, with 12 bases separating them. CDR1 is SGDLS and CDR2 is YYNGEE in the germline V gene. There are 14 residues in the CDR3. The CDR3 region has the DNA TGTGCCAGCAGCGTAGCGGACAGTGGGCATGGCTACACCTTC. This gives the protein CASSVADSGHGYTF.

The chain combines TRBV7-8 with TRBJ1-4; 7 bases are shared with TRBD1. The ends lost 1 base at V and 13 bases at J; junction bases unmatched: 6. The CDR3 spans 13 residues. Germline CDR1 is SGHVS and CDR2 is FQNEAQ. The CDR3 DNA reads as TGTGCCAGCAGCTTAGATAGGGGACAGATACTGTTTTTT. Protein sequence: CASSLDRGQILFF.

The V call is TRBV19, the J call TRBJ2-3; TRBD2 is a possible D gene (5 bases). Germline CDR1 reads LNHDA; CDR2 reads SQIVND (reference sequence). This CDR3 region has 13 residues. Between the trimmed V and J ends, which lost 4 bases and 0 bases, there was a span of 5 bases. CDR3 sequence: CASSSGSTDTQYF. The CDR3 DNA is TGTGCCAGTAGTAGCGGGAGCACAGATACGCAGTATTTT. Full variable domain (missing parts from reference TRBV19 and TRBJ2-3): DGGITQSPKYLFRKEGQNVTLSCEQNLNHDAMYWYRQDPGQGLRLIYYSQIVNDFQKGDIAEGYSVSREKKESFPLTVTSAQKNPTAFYLCASSSGSTDTQYFGPGTRLTVL.

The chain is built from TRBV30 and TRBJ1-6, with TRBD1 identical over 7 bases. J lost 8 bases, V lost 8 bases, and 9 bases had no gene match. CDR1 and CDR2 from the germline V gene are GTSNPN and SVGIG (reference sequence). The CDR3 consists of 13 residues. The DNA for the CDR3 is TGTGCCGCAACCCGGGACAGCTATTCACCCCTCCACTTT. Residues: CAATRDSYSPLHF.

In DNA, the CDR3 is TGTGCCAGCAGGCTCGGGGGGACTGGAAACACCATATATTTT. This codes for CASRLGGTGNTIYF. This chain connects TRBV6-5 to TRBJ1-3; D might be TRBD1 (5 bases). Germline V CDR1 and CDR2: MNHEY, SVGAGI. The CDR3 contains 14 residues. Trimming removed 6 bases from V and 2 bases from J, with 11 bases in between.

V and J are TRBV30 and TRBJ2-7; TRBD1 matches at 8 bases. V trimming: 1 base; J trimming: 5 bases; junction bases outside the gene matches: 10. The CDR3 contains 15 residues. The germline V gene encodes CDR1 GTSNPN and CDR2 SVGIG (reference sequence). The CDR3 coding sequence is TGTGCCTGGAGTGACACAGGGGGATTAATAGACGAGCAGTACTTC. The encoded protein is CAWSDTGGLIDEQYF.

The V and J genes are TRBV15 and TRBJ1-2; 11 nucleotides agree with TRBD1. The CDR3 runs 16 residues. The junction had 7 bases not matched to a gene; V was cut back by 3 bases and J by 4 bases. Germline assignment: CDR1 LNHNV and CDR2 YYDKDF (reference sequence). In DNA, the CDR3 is TGTGCCACCAGCAGGGACAGGGGGCCGTACGTCTATGGCTACACCTTC. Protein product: CATSRDRGPYVYGYTF.

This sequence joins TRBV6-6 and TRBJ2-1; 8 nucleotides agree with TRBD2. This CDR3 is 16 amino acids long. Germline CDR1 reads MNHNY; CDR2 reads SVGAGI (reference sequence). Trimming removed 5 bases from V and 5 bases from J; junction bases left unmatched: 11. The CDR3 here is CASSRPTSGLNNEQFF. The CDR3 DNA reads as TGTGCCAGCAGTAGGCCCACTAGCGGACTCAACAATGAGCAGTTCTTC.

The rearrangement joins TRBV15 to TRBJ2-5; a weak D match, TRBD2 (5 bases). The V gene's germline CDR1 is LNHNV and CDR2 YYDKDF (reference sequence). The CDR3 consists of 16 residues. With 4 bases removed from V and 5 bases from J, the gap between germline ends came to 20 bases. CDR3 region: CATSTSTRLYTETQYF. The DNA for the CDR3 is TGTGCCACCAGCACTTCTACTAGACTGTATACGGAGACCCAGTACTTC.

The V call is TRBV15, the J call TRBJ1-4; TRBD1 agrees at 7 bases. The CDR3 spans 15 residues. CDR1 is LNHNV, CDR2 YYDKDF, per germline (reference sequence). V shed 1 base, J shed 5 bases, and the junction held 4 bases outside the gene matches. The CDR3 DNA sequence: TGTGCCACCAGCAGAGGTTCAGGGGGAAATGAAAAACTGTTTTTT. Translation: CATSRGSGGNEKLFF.

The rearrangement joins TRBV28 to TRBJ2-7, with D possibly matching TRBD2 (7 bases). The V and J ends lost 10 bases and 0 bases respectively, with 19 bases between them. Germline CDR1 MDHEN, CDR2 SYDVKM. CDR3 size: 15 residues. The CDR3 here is CATQGGGSRSYEQYF. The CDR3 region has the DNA TGTGCCACACAAGGGGGGGGGTCCCGCTCCTACGAGCAGTACTTC.

Written as DNA, the CDR3 is TGCGCCAGCAGCTTGGAGGGACAGGGAGGAAAGGAGCAGTTCTTC. Protein product: CASSLEGQGGKEQFF. The chain has TRBV5-1 and TRBJ2-1; 9 bases map to TRBD1. This CDR3 comprises 15 residues. After removal of 0 bases from V and 10 bases from J, the junction contained 8 bases not matched to a gene. Germline loops: CDR1 SGHRS, CDR2 YFSETQ. The whole variable domain, remainder taken from reference TRBV5-1 and TRBJ2-1, is KAGVTQTPRYLIKTRGQQVTLSCSPISGHRSVSWYQQTPGQGLQFLFEYFSETQRNKGNFPGRFSGRQFSNSRSEMNVSTLELGDSALYLCASSLEGQGGKEQFFGPGTRLTVL.

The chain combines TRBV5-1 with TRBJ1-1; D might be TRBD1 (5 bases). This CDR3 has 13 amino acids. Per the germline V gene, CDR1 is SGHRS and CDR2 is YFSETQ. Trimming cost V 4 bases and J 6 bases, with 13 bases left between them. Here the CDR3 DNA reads TGCGCCAGCAGCCTGGACACCCGCCCTGAAGCTTTCTTT. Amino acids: CASSLDTRPEAFF.

CDR3 sequence (DNA): TGTGCCAGCAGTTACTCCCGGGACTTCATGAACACTGAAGCTTTCTTT. Its translation: CASSYSRDFMNTEAFF. The chain carries TRBV6-2 or TRBV6-3 and TRBJ1-1; tentative D call: TRBD1 (5 bases). Trimming took 0 bases from V and 0 from J, leaving 11 bases between them. Germline V CDR1 and CDR2: MNHEY, SVGEGT. The CDR3 is 16 residues long.

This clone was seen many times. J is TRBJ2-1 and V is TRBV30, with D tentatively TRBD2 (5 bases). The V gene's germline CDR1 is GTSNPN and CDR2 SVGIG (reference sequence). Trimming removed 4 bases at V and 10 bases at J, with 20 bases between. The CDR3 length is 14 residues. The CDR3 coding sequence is TGTGCCTGGACACCTCCCGGACTTGACCTGGAGCAGTTCTTC. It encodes CAWTPPGLDLEQFF.

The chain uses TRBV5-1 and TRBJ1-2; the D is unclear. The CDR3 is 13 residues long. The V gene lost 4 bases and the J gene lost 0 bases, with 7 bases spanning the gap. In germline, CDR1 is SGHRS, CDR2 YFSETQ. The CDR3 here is CASSTTANYGYTF. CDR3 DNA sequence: TGCGCCAGCAGCACTACGGCTAACTATGGCTACACCTTC.

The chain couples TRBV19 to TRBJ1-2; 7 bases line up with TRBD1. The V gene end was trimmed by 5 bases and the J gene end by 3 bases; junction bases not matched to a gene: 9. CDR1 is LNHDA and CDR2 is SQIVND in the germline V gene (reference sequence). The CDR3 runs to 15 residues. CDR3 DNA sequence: TGTGCCAGTAGTCGGATTGACAGGGTTCACTATGGCTACACCTTC. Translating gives CASSRIDRVHYGYTF.

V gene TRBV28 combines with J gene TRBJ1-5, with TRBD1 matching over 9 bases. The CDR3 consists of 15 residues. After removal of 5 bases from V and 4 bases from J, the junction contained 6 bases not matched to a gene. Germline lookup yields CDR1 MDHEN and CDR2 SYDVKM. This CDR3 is CASSKQGAGNQPQHF. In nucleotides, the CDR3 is TGTGCCAGCAGTAAACAGGGGGCGGGTAATCAGCCCCAGCATTTT.

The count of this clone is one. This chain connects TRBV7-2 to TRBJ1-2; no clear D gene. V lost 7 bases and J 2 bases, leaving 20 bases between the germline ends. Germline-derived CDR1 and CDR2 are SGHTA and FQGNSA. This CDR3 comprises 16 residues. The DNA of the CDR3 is TGTGCCAGCACCCCCCGGTCGGTCGTCCGCAACTATGGCTACACCTTC. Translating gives CASTPRSVVRNYGYTF.

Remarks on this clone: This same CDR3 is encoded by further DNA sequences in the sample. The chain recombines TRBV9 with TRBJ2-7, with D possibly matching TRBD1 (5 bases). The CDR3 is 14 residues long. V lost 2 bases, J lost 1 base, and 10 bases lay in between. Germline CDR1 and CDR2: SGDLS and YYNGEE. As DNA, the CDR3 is TGTGCCAGCAGCGTCATTCCAGGGTCCTACGAGCAGTACTTC. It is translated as CASSVIPGSYEQYF.

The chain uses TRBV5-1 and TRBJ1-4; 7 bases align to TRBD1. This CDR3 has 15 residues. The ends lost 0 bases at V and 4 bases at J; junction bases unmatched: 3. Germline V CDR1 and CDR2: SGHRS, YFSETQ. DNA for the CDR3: TGCGCCAGCAGCTTGGGGACAGGTTATAATGAAAAACTGTTTTTT. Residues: CASSLGTGYNEKLFF.

CDR3 region: CASSQMPPGQGEVLPEAFF. CDR3 nucleotides: TGCGCCAGCAGCCAGATGCCCCCGGGACAGGGGGAGGTATTACCTGAAGCTTTCTTT. V usage is TRBV4-3 and J usage is TRBJ1-1; 11 positions agree with TRBD1. Per the germline V gene, CDR1 is LGHNA and CDR2 is YSLEER. V lost 3 bases and J lost 6; bases outside the gene matches: 18. The CDR3 runs to 19 residues.

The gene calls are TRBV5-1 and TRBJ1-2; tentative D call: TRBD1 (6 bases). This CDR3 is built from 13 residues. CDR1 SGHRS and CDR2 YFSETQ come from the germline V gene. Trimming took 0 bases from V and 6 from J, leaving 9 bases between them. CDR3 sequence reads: CASSLGPGDGYTF. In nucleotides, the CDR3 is TGCGCCAGCAGCTTGGGGCCAGGGGATGGCTACACCTTC.

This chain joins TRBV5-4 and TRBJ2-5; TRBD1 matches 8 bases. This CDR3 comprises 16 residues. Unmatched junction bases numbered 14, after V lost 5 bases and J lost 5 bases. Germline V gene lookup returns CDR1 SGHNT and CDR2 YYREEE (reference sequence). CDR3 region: CASSSVQGARGETQYF. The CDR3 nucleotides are TGTGCCAGCAGTTCCGTTCAGGGGGCTCGTGGTGAGACCCAGTACTTC.

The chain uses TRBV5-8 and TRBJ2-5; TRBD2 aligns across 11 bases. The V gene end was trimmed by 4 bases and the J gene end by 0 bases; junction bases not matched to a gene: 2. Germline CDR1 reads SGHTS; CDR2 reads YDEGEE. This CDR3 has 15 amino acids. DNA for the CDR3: TGTGCCAGCAGCATGGGACTAGCGGACCAAGAGACCCAGTACTTC. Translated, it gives CASSMGLADQETQYF. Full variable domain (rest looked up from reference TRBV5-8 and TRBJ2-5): EAGVTQSPTHLIKTRGQQATLRCSPISGHTSVYWYQQALGLGLQFLLWYDEGEERNRGNFPPRFSGRQFPNYSSELNVNALELEDSALYLCASSMGLADQETQYFGPGTRLLVL.

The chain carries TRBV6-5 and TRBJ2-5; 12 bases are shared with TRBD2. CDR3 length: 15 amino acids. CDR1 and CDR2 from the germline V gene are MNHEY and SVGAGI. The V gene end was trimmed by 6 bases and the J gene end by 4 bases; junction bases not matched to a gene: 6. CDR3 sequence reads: CASRPLAGGPETQYF. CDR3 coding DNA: TGTGCCAGCAGGCCCCTAGCGGGGGGGCCAGAGACCCAGTACTTC.